What follows are 30 T cell receptor beta chains derived from one specimen sequenced in a study of shared clonotypes between healthy human individuals. Clones were read by immunoSEQ multiplex PCR, and TCRdb kept only the in-frame ones, dropping some. The sample yields roughly 1 million clones, about 84% seen once. Sample: memory CD4+ T cells from PBMCs. Specified subset: CD45RA-negative fraction. The source of these receptors is a man aged 18 to 35 in good health. Some clones in this sample may be carry-over from other donors' samples.

The rearrangement uses TRBV6-6 and TRBJ2-1; 8 bases align to TRBD2. The CDR3 runs 15 residues. Per the germline V gene, CDR1 is MNHNY and CDR2 is SVGAGI (reference sequence). With 5 bases clipped from V and 4 bases from J, the junction kept 7 bases outside the gene matches. The CDR3 reads CASSNRAGVYNEQFF. The CDR3 DNA is TGTGCCAGCAGTAACCGAGCGGGGGTATACAATGAGCAGTTCTTC.

This clone was observed a few times. The J gene is TRBJ2-7, the V gene TRBV5-1, with D unclear. V was clipped by 6 bases and J by 6 bases, with 10 bases between them. This CDR3 spans 11 amino acids. Germline V gives CDR1 SGHRS, CDR2 YFSETQ. This CDR3 is CASNPPCEQYF. In nucleotides, the CDR3 is TGCGCCAGCAACCCACCGTGCGAGCAGTACTTC.

V gene TRBV28 combines with J gene TRBJ1-2; D remains unclear. The CDR3 contains 14 residues. Trimming pared 2 bases from V and 4 bases from J, leaving 11 bases between. The germline gives CDR1 MDHEN, CDR2 SYDVKM. The CDR3: CASSLPPDTYGYTF. The CDR3 DNA reads TGTGCCAGCAGTTTACCGCCTGACACCTATGGCTACACCTTC.

This chain links TRBV21-1 with TRBJ1-3; TRBD1 reflects the table's D call only, with no check against the DNA. TRBV21-1 is a known pseudogene. The CDR3 is made up of 20 amino acids. The CDR3 DNA follows: TGTGCCAGCAGCAATCTTAACCGGGACAGGTCCTTCTCCTCTGGAAACACCATATATTTT. Protein product: CASSNLNRDRSFSSGNTIYF.

The V gene is TRBV6-1, the J gene TRBJ2-2; tentatively, D is TRBD1 or TRBD2 (5 bases each). Germline V gives CDR1 MNHNS, CDR2 SASEGT. The germline V and J ends were trimmed by 0 bases and 7 bases, with 9 bases remaining between them. The CDR3 extends over 14 amino acids. The CDR3 DNA follows: TGTGCCAGCAGTGAAGCGCTGGGGGACGGGGAGCTGTTTTTT. Its protein product is CASSEALGDGELFF.

This rearrangement joins TRBV28 to TRBJ2-7; a weak D match, TRBD2 (6 bases). Germline V gene sequence: CDR1 MDHEN, CDR2 SYDVKM. The CDR3 length is 19 residues. V was pared by 6 bases and J by 7 bases, with 34 bases between. The CDR3 nucleotides are TGTGCCAGCAGCTGGCCCCGGGCGGCCCACGGGAGATTGAGTACAGAGCAGTACTTC. Translating gives CASSWPRAAHGRLSTEQYF. Full variable domain (missing parts from reference TRBV28 and TRBJ2-7): DVKVTQSSRYLVKRTGEKVFLECVQDMDHENMFWYRQDPGLGLRLIYFSYDVKMKEKGDIPEGYSVSREKKERFSLILESASTNQTSMYLCASSWPRAAHGRLSTEQYFGPGTRLTVT.

This chain joins TRBV19 and TRBJ2-1, with 7 bases matching TRBD2. V lost 5 bases, J lost 6 bases, and 13 bases stayed unmatched. Germline V gives CDR1 LNHDA, CDR2 SQIVND (reference sequence). This CDR3 contains 16 residues. Here the CDR3 reads CASSLSAGAIRNEQFF. In DNA form, the CDR3 reads TGTGCCAGTAGTCTTAGCGCGGGAGCCATTCGCAATGAGCAGTTCTTC.

This clone has just one count. J is TRBJ2-2 and V is TRBV7-3; D perhaps matches TRBD2 (5 bases). Germline CDR1 and CDR2: SGHTA and FQGTGA. The CDR3 length is 17 residues. The V end was cut by 3 bases, the J end by 4 bases, with 18 bases between. CDR3 sequence reads: CASSFDSALGGTGELFF. The CDR3 DNA follows: TGTGCCAGCAGCTTCGATAGCGCACTGGGTGGCACCGGGGAGCTGTTTTTT.

J is TRBJ1-1 and V is TRBV5-5; D gene uncertain. Germline V lookup: CDR1 SGHKS, CDR2 YYEKEE (reference sequence). The CDR3 length is 12 residues. V was trimmed by 0 bases and J by 11 bases, leaving 11 bases between them. The CDR3 DNA follows: TGTGCCAGCAGCTTGGCCGGGATAGGCGCTTTCTTT. It is translated as CASSLAGIGAFF.

CDR3 loop: CASSLGAGVGEQYF. The CDR3 coding sequence is TGTGCCAGCAGCTTAGGGGCAGGGGTAGGCGAGCAGTACTTC. The V call is TRBV7-2, the J call TRBJ2-7, with D perhaps matching TRBD1 (6 bases). Germline loops: CDR1 SGHTA, CDR2 FQGNSA. V was trimmed by 1 base and J by 6 bases, leaving 13 bases between them. The CDR3 extends over 14 amino acids. The variable domain in full, completed from reference TRBV7-2 and TRBJ2-7, reads GAGVSQSPSNKVTEKGKDVELRCDPISGHTALYWYRQSLGQGLEFLIYFQGNSAPDKSGLPSDRFSAERTGGSVSTLTIQRTQQEDSAVYLCASSLGAGVGEQYFGPGTRLTVT.

The rearrangement uses TRBV12-5 and TRBJ2-5; weak D call: TRBD2 (6 bases). Per the germline V gene, CDR1 is LGHNT and CDR2 is FRNRAP. The CDR3 sequence is 15 residues long. Deletions cut 5 bases from V and 1 base from J, with 14 bases between. The CDR3 DNA follows: TGTGCTAGTGGTACCGGGACTCACCTCCAAGAGACCCAGTACTTC. It specifies CASGTGTHLQETQYF.

V is TRBV14 and J is TRBJ2-7, with TRBD1 identical over 7 bases. After removal of 2 bases from V and 4 bases from J, the junction contained 8 bases not matched to a gene. This CDR3 comprises 15 residues. The germline CDR1 and CDR2 sequences are SGHDN and FVKESK. As DNA, the CDR3 is TGTGCCAGCAGCCAATATTACGGGACAGCATACGAGCAGTACTTC. Its translation is CASSQYYGTAYEQYF.

The V gene is TRBV28, the J gene TRBJ2-1; 9 bases are a match to TRBD2. V dropped 5 bases and J dropped 3; count of bases not matched to a gene: 5. Germline values: CDR1 MDHEN, CDR2 SYDVKM. CDR3 length equals 15 residues. The CDR3 reads CASSEPTSGYNEQFF. The CDR3 DNA is TGTGCCAGCAGTGAACCGACTAGCGGCTACAATGAGCAGTTCTTC.

The chain recombines TRBV11-3 with TRBJ2-7; 8 bases align to TRBD2. In germline, CDR1 is SGHNT, CDR2 YENEEA. V was clipped by 5 bases and J by 6 bases; unmatched bases: 6. The CDR3 covers 13 residues. This CDR3 reads CASSLIAGSEQYF. The CDR3 DNA sequence: TGTGCCAGCAGCCTAATAGCGGGAAGCGAGCAGTACTTC.

A single count supports this clone. This chain connects TRBV14 to TRBJ1-1; 8 bases match TRBD1. Germline trimming cut 7 bases from V and 5 bases from J; bases unmatched to any gene: 6. The CDR3 is 13 amino acids. CDR1 is SGHDN, CDR2 FVKESK, per germline. CDR3 nucleotides: TGTGCCAGCACCCAGGGGGCTCGGACTGAAGCTTTCTTT. Residues: CASTQGARTEAFF.

The genes are TRBV11-2 and TRBJ2-1; the D gene is possibly TRBD2 (5 bases). V was trimmed by 5 bases and J by 10 bases, leaving 21 bases between them. The CDR3 runs 15 residues. Germline V gene data show CDR1 as SGHAT and CDR2 as FQNNGV. CDR3 sequence (DNA): TGTGCCAGCAGCCCCGCACGCCTGACTACCGCGGAGCAGTTCTTC. Its translation is CASSPARLTTAEQFF.

This clone has only one observation. The rearrangement uses TRBV19 and TRBJ1-5, with D maybe TRBD1 (6 bases). The V and J ends lost 7 bases and 2 bases respectively, with 15 bases between them. The CDR3 contains 15 residues. Germline V gives CDR1 LNHDA, CDR2 SQIVND (reference sequence). The DNA for the CDR3 is TGTGCCAGTATAGGGGGAGGGGTGGGCAATCAGCCCCAGCATTTT. Protein product: CASIGGGVGNQPQHF.

This chain links TRBV19 with TRBJ2-2; the D gene is possibly TRBD2 (5 bases). Germline V gene lookup returns CDR1 LNHDA and CDR2 SQIVND (reference sequence). CDR3 size: 14 residues. V gave up 7 bases and J gave up 0 bases, with 9 bases separating them. The CDR3 reads CASKVGANTGELFF. The CDR3, as DNA: TGTGCCAGTAAGGTCGGGGCGAACACCGGGGAGCTGTTTTTT.

The chain uses TRBV5-1 and TRBJ2-2, with 13 bases lining up with TRBD2. Germline V gives CDR1 SGHRS, CDR2 YFSETQ. V was clipped by 2 bases and J by 7 bases; unmatched bases: 5. CDR3 size: 16 residues. The CDR3 region has the DNA TGCGCCAGCAGCTTAACTAGCGGGAGGGCCTTCGGGGAGCTGTTTTTT. Its translation is CASSLTSGRAFGELFF.

The J gene is TRBJ1-4, the V gene TRBV19; D is ambiguous. V gave up 5 bases and J gave up 0 bases, with 16 bases separating them. In germline, CDR1 is LNHDA, CDR2 SQIVND (reference sequence). CDR3 length equals 17 residues. In DNA form, the CDR3 reads TGTGCCAGTAGTCGAGGTTCCGTCGTTGCAACTAATGAAAAACTGTTTTTT. This gives the protein CASSRGSVVATNEKLFF.

This chain joins TRBV5-6 and TRBJ1-1, with D perhaps matching TRBD1 (5 bases). The CDR3 is made up of 15 amino acids. Deletions cut 0 bases from V and 8 bases from J, with 17 bases between. Germline values: CDR1 SGHDT, CDR2 YYEEEE. The CDR3 DNA reads as TGTGCCAGCAGCTTGGGACAACGACAGAGGCGGGAAGCTTTCTTT. It specifies CASSLGQRQRREAFF.

Worth noting for this clone: One end of the junction is discordant with germline, which a read error may explain. The J gene is TRBJ2-7, the V gene TRBV5-6; TRBD1 or TRBD2 may be the D gene (5 bases each). The CDR3 is 14 amino acids. Germline V gene data show CDR1 as SGHDT and CDR2 as YYEEEE. The CDR3 region has the DNA TGTGCCAGCAGCGGGGACGGACTCCTACAAGAGTCGGACTTC. As protein: CASSGDGLLQESDF.

The rearrangement uses TRBV7-9 and TRBJ2-7; 13 nucleotides agree with TRBD2. The V segment lost 5 bases and the J segment 8 bases; nucleotides outside the gene matches: 9. Looked up from germline, CDR1 is SEHNR and CDR2 is FQNEAQ (reference sequence). The CDR3 length is 15 residues. This CDR3 is CASSVTSGRAEQQYF. In DNA, the CDR3 is TGTGCCAGCAGCGTTACTAGCGGGAGGGCCGAACAGCAGTACTTC. Full variable domain (outside the CDR3, taken from reference TRBV7-9 and TRBJ2-7): DTGVSQNPRHKITKRGQNVTFRCDPISEHNRLYWYRQTLGQGPEFLTYFQNEAQLEKSRLLSDRFSAERPKGSFSTLEIQRTEQGDSAMYLCASSVTSGRAEQQYFGPGTRLTVT.

The V call is TRBV7-3, the J call TRBJ2-5, with a tentative D call TRBD2 (6 bases). Germline V gene data show CDR1 as SGHTA and CDR2 as FQGTGA. V lost 0 bases and J lost 4, with 9 bases in between. This CDR3 region has 14 residues. The CDR3 DNA is TGTGCCAGCAGCTTAACTCGGGACTCAGAGACCCAGTACTTC. This encodes CASSLTRDSETQYF. The full variable domain, completed using reference TRBV7-3 and TRBJ2-5, is GAGVSQTPSNKVTEKGKYVELRCDPISGHTALYWYRQSLGQGPEFLIYFQGTGAADDSGLPNDRFFAVRPEGSVSTLKIQRTERGDSAVYLCASSLTRDSETQYFGPGTRLLVL.

The chain has TRBV18 and TRBJ2-7; TRBD1 matches at 8 bases. Germline CDR1 reads KGHSH; CDR2 reads LQKENI. Trimming removed 4 bases from V and 3 bases from J; junction bases left unmatched: 5. The CDR3 spans 14 residues. The CDR3 nucleotides are TGTGCCAGCTCACGGGACAGGACCCACTACGAGCAGTACTTC. Encoded protein: CASSRDRTHYEQYF. Drawing the rest from reference TRBV18 and TRBJ2-7, the complete variable domain is NAGVMQNPRHLVRRRGQEARLRCSPMKGHSHVYWYRQLPEEGLKFMVYLQKENIIDESGMPKERFSAEFPKEGPSILRIQQVVRGDSAAYFCASSRDRTHYEQYFGPGTRLTVT.

The chain uses TRBV19 and TRBJ1-3; D is undetermined. Germline CDR1 reads LNHDA; CDR2 reads SQIVND (reference sequence). The CDR3 has 14 amino acids. Trimming cost V 5 bases and J 0 bases, with 8 bases left between them. In nucleotides, the CDR3 is TGTGCCAGTAGTTTCGGAAGCTCTGGAAACACCATATATTTT. Encoded protein: CASSFGSSGNTIYF.

Note on this clone: The same CDR3 can be traced to other DNA sequences in this sample. This chain uses TRBV9 with TRBJ1-5, with 10 bases that match TRBD1. Germline V lookup: CDR1 SGDLS, CDR2 YYNGEE. V lost 4 bases, J lost 0 bases, and 7 bases stayed unmatched. This CDR3 region has 17 residues. The CDR3 DNA reads TGTGCCAGCAGCCCAGGGACAGGGGAATATAGCAATCAGCCCCAGCATTTT. It encodes CASSPGTGEYSNQPQHF.

Here the CDR3 reads CASDRGRTDTQYF. The CDR3 nucleotides are TGTGCCAGTGACAGGGGGCGAACAGATACGCAGTATTTT. This rearrangement joins TRBV2 to TRBJ2-3, with 10 bases aligning to TRBD1. The J segment lost 3 bases and the V segment lost 9 bases, leaving 3 bases of the junction unmatched. CDR3 length: 13 residues. The V gene's germline CDR1 is SNHLY and CDR2 FYNNEI.

This chain links TRBV5-4 with TRBJ1-2; 7 bases are shared with TRBD1. The CDR3 has 14 residues. V lost 3 bases, J lost 5 bases, and 7 bases stayed unmatched. Germline V gene lookup returns CDR1 SGHNT and CDR2 YYREEE (reference sequence). CDR3 bases: TGTGCCAGCAGCTCTCGACAGGGCGAATATGGCTACACCTTC. Translating gives CASSSRQGEYGYTF.

The chain couples TRBV28 to TRBJ2-7; D is unclear. The CDR3 contains 15 residues. The germline V and J ends were trimmed by 5 bases and 5 bases, with 19 bases remaining between them. CDR1 is MDHEN, CDR2 SYDVKM, per germline. The CDR3 DNA sequence: TGTGCCAGCAGTCACGACGAGGTTAAACTCAACGAGCAGTACTTC. Amino acid sequence: CASSHDEVKLNEQYF.